Shown below are 2 T cell receptor beta chains from a single sample sequenced in a study of post-analysis software for immune sequencing data. General study results and limits: Controls showed lower frequencies than patients for roughly five TRBV segments, and TRBV5-6, TRBV5-1 and TRBV20-1 were among these.

The antigens for these receptors are not known. The TCR beta cDNA libraries carried unique molecular identifiers. TCRdb processed the PCR reads anew with MiXCR; each CDR3 protein has one entry. The top ten hold about 11% of the sample, which has hundreds of thousands of distinct CDR3 sequences, 59% seen once. The sequencing input was blood. These TCRs come from a girl aged 2-10 years with multiple sclerosis.

This chain links TRBV19 with TRBJ1-5; no reliable D call. Germline CDR1 reads LNHDA; CDR2 reads SQIVND (reference sequence). The CDR3 length is 12 residues. V lost 8 bases to trimming and J lost 6 bases, with 11 bases between them. The CDR3 DNA is TGTGCCAGTTCGGCGAGTAGTCAGCCCCAGCATTTT. Amino acids: CASSASSQPQHF.

V gene TRBV7-8 combines with J gene TRBJ2-3; D ambiguous. V lost 5 bases, J lost 1 base, and 7 bases lay in between. The CDR3 totals 13 residues. Germline values: CDR1 SGHVS, CDR2 FQNEAQ. The CDR3 DNA follows: TGTGCCAGCAGCCAACTTCGCACAGATACGCAGTATTTT. It is translated as CASSQLRTDTQYF.